This T cell receptor beta chain was captured in a study of blood T cell repertoires in COVID-19. The protocol was immunoSEQ multiplex PCR, while the TCRdb copy is restricted to in-frame clones and leaves out a portion. Among around 260,000 clones, about 88% were seen once, and the ten largest hold about 4.1%. This CDR3 region has 14 residues. V gave up 1 base and J gave up 7 bases, with 11 bases separating them. The germline V gene has CDR1 SNHLY and CDR2 FYNNEI. The sequence derives from a man in his sixties who had recovered from COVID-19. The specimen was peripheral blood. The rearrangement joins TRBV2 to TRBJ1-5; D is perhaps TRBD1 (6 bases). In nucleotides, the CDR3 is TGTGCCAGCAGTGAAGAGTCAGGGGCACAGCCCCAGCATTTT. It specifies CASSEESGAQPQHF.